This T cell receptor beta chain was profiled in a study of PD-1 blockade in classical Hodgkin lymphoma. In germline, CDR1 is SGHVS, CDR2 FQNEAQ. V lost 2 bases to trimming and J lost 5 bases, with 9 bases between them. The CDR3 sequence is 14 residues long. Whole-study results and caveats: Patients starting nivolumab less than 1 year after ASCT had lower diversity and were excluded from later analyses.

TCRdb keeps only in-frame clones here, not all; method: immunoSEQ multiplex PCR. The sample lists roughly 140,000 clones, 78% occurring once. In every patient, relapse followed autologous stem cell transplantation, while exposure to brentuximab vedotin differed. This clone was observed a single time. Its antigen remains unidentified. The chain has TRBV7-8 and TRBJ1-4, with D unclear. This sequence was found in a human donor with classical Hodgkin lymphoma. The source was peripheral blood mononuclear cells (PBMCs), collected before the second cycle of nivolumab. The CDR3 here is CASSLLRANEKLFF. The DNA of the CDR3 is TGTGCCAGCAGCTTACTGCGGGCCAATGAAAAACTGTTTTTT.